This T cell receptor beta chain was sequenced during a study of Graves' ophthalmopathy and Graves' hyperthyroidism. Regarding the study as a whole: Among expanded thyroid clonotypes above 0.001 frequency, most also occurred in blood.

Germline lookup yields CDR1 SGDLS and CDR2 YYNGEE. Trimming cost V 4 bases and J 5 bases; bases outside gene matches: 13. This CDR3 region has 16 residues. A few counts support this clonotype. Its antigen is undetermined. Amplification of TCR beta CDR3 regions used RNA transcripts. After a first-round RT-PCR with HTBI primers, a second-round multiplex PCR was run. TCRdb reanalysed the multiplex PCR reads using MiXCR and keeps one entry per CDR3 protein. Among hundreds of thousands of distinct CDR3 sequences, about two fifths were seen once, and the ten largest hold about 3.3%. This sequence was found in an adult man with Graves' ophthalmopathy. The sample comprised peripheral blood. The rearrangement uses TRBV9 and TRBJ1-2; 8 bases line up with TRBD1. The CDR3 DNA sequence: TGTGCCAGCAGCCAAGATCTGGCAGGGGGCTCTTATGGCTACACCTTC. Translation: CASSQDLAGGSYGYTF. The variable domain in full, with the rest retrieved from reference TRBV9 and TRBJ1-2, is DSGVTQTPKHLITATGQRVTLRCSPRSGDLSVYWYQQSLDQGLQFLIQYYNGEERAKGNILERFSAQQFPDLHSELNLSSLELGDSALYFCASSQDLAGGSYGYTFGSGTRLTVV.